This T cell receptor (beta chain) was obtained from a study of vaccination effects on CD4 cells after COVID-19 (dated by TCRdb to 2021 to 2024). About the study as a whole: The ViraFEST assay stimulated PBMC with viral peptide pools and then used TCR sequencing to identify antigen-specific CD4+ T cell clonotypes by expansion. Pre-vaccine samples were drawn from two convalescent patients 16 days and one week before the first dose, at 142 and 148 days after COVID-19 diagnosis. Each well held some 1.9 million PBMC cultured in IMDM containing around 5.1% human AB serum, around 10 IU/ml IL-2 and gentamicin, along with 8 to 10 ug/ml peptides. Altogether, approximately 10 COVID-19 convalescent patients and a few SARS-CoV-2-naive healthy vaccine recipients made up the full study. SARS-CoV-2 spike-specific CD4+ TCR repertoires from before and after mRNA vaccination were compared in COVID-19 convalescent patients and in infection-naive vaccine recipients. Each participant received two doses of an mRNA SARS-CoV-2 vaccine, either BNT162b2 or mRNA-1273. Cultures from other donors in the study were sequenced with the Oncomine TCR Beta short-read assay on an Illumina iSeq 100.

The paper as a whole reports these results and caveats: For convalescent patients, new clones induced by the vaccine made up most of the post-vaccine spike-reactive repertoire, and these new clones were largely distinct from the clones induced by infection. Only a small number of convalescent patients were included, and no early post-infection timepoints were available, which limited the study. Marked clonal contraction was observed in both infection-induced and vaccine-induced clones at late post-vaccination timepoints, consistent with waning T cell responses.

The CDR3 measures 16 amino acids from cysteine to phenylalanine. The entry retains the CDR3 DNA only, 48 bases that are in frame from base 1. The junction shows trimming of 4 bases on V and 6 bases on J, and the gene matches do not reach 15 bases of it. CDR1 is given as GTSNPN and CDR2 as SVGIG, both from the germline V gene (reference sequence). The library was generated by the immunoSEQ multiplex PCR assay. TCR beta CDR3 sequencing was performed on DNA from the cultured, isolated CD4+ T cells. Per the source publication's procedure: Non-productive TCR sequences were removed, reads were trimmed to the CDR3 region, and CDR3s of at least 7 amino acids were retained. Antigen-specific clonotypes were identified with the MANAFEST web app by comparing expansion in peptide wells against reference cultures. For clones to be considered positive, expansion at FDR<0.05 versus reference and all other wells, an odds ratio above 5, and a frequency above 0.1% in two replicate wells were required. Cross-reactive clonotypes were defined as significantly expanded in SARS-CoV-2 spike wells and in at least one common cold coronavirus spike condition. CDR3 similarity was assessed by Levenshtein distance with the stringdist R package, and unrooted trees were built with ape in R 3.6.1. The source is immuneACCESS, and TCRdb retained only in-frame sequences with V and J called. Part of the clones is not carried over; for the studies checked, unresolved V genes explain less than half of this, and the remainder is unexplained. D and trimming were read from the DNA, whereas the V and J calls and clone size are those reported in that table. In this sample the table shows approximately 47,000 clones, 75% to 80% of which occur a single time. The ten largest account for over 9.5% of the sample.

After more than 9 days of culture, CD4+ T cells were isolated with the EasySep CD4+ T cell isolation kit. PCR-confirmed SARS-CoV-2 infection had occurred in convalescent patients between March and December 2020, before the Alpha, Beta and Delta variants emerged in the United States. On days 3 and 7, half of the culture medium was replaced with fresh IL-2-containing medium. Unless otherwise noted, each peptide stimulation condition was cultured in triplicate wells. Using Ficoll-Paque Plus gradient centrifugation, PBMC were separated from whole blood and then either used fresh or cryopreserved at -140C. The QIAamp micro DNA kit was used to extract genomic DNA from the cultured CD4+ T cells. Comments on this clone: What this receptor recognizes is not known. No per-base quality is available; no much larger clone lies one base away.

The sequence came from a human donor who had a prior SARS-CoV-2 infection. Recombination joined TRBV30 with TRBJ2-5, with 9 bases in between that match TRBD1. The sequencing here drew on CD4+ T cells from PBMCs cultured without peptide, taken before COVID-19 vaccination. At the DNA level, the sequence is TGTGCCTGGACCACCAGTGGTACAGGGGGCATACAGACCCAGTACTTC. It is translated as CAWTTSGTGGIQTQYF.